This T cell receptor (beta chain) was documented in a study of control samples from healthy donors and cancer patients. V was trimmed by 2 bases and J by 0 bases, leaving 26 bases between them. The CDR3 spans 21 residues. Libraries were prepared by immunoSEQ multiplex PCR; TCRdb keeps only in-frame clonotypes and omits some of them. The table has about 170,000 clones, around 90% seen once. The receptor's source is a man aged 25-45 years in good health. The chain carries TRBV23-1 and TRBJ1-5; TRBD1 is a possible D gene (5 bases). TRBV23-1 falls under the ORF class, with uncertain function. The source material was blood. The DNA of the CDR3 is TGCGCCAGCAGTCAAGTCGACCGGGACTCTACCTCAATATTTAGCAATCAGCCCCAGCATTTT. It specifies CASSQVDRDSTSIFSNQPQHF.